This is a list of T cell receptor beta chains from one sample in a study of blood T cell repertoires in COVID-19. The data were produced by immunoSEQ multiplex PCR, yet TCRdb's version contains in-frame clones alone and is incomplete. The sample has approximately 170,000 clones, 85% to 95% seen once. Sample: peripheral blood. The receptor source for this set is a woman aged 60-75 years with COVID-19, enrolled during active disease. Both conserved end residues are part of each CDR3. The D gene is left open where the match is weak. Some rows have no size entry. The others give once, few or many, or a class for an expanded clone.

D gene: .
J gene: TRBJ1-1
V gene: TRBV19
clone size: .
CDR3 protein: CATTDGGGTEAFF
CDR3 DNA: TGTGCCACCACCGACGGGGGGGGCACTGAAGCTTTCTTT

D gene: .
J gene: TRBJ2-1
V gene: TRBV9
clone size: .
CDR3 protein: CASSVDSPNEQFF
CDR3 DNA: TGTGCCAGCAGCGTAGACAGCCCCAATGAGCAGTTCTTC

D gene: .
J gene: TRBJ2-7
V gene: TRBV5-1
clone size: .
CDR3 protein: CASSPFDTGYEQYF
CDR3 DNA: TGCGCCAGCAGCCCCTTTGACACTGGCTACGAGCAGTACTTC

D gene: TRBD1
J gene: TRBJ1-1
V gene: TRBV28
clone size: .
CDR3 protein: CASRVQGASSGTEAFF
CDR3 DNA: TGTGCCAGCAGGGTGCAGGGGGCATCGTCGGGGACTGAAGCTTTCTTT

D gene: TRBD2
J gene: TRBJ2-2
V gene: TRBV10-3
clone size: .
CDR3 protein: CAISAKRGDGELFF
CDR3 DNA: TGTGCCATCAGTGCTAAGCGGGGGGACGGGGAGCTGTTTTTT

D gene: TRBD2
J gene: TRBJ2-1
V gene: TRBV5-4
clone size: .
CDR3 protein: CASSLAGTSGIEQFF
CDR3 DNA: TGTGCCAGCAGCTTGGCCGGGACTAGCGGCATTGAGCAGTTCTTC

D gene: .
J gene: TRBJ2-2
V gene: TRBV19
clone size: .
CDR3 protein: CASGGRTTGELFF
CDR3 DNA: TGTGCCAGTGGAGGACGGACCACCGGGGAGCTGTTTTTT

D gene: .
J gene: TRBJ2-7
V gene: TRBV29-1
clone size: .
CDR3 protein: CSVEGLAGAGASYEQYF
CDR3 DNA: TGCAGCGTTGAAGGGCTAGCTGGGGCAGGGGCTTCCTACGAGCAGTACTTC

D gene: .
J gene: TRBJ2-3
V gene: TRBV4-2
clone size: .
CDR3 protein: CASSPRLVRDTQYF
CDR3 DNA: TGTGCCAGCAGCCCCCGACTAGTTAGAGATACGCAGTATTTT

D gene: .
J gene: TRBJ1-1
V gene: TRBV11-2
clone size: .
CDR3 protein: CASSLVWGQGTSFF
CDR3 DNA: .

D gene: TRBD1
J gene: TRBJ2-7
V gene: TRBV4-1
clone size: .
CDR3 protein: CASSPRTGSYEQYF
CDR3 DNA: TGCGCCAGCAGCCCTCGGACAGGGTCCTACGAGCAGTACTTC

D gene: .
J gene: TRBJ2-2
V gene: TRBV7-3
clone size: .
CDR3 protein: CASSSGGNTGELFF
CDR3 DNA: TGTGCCAGCAGCTCCGGGGGGAACACCGGGGAGCTGTTTTTT

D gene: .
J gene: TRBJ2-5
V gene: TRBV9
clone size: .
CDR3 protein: CASSVEQGWETQYF
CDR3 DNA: TGTGCCAGCAGCGTAGAGCAGGGTTGGGAGACCCAGTACTTC

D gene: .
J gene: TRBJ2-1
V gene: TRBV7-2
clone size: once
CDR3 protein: CASSDSYNEQFF
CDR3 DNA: TGTGCCAGCAGCGACTCTTACAATGAGCAGTTCTTC

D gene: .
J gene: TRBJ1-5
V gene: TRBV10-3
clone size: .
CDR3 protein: CAISSTPPQPQHF
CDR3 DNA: TGTGCCATCAGTTCAACTCCCCCTCAGCCCCAGCATTTT

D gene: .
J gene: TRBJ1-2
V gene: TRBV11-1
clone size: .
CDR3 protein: CASSLGPQGHYGYTF
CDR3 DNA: TGTGCCAGCAGTCTAGGCCCCCAGGGGCACTATGGCTACACCTTC

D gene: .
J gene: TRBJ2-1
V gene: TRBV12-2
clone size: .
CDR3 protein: CASRHPEQKSYNEQFF
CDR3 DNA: TGTGCAAGTCGCCACCCTGAGCAAAAGTCCTACAATGAGCAGTTCTTC

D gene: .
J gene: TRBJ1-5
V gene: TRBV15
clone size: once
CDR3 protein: CATSRERRWEGNQPQHF
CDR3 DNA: TGTGCCACCAGCAGGGAGAGGCGCTGGGAGGGCAATCAGCCCCAGCATTTT

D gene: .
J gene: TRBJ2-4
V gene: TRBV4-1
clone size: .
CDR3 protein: CASSLTGTSAGKNIQYF
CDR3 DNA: TGCGCCAGCAGCCTCACGGGGACTTCCGCGGGCAAAAACATTCAGTACTTC

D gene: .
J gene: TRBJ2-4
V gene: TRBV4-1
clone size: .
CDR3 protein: CASSQPTQGAKNIQYF
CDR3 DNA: TGCGCCAGCAGCCAACCGACGCAGGGGGCCAAAAACATTCAGTACTTC

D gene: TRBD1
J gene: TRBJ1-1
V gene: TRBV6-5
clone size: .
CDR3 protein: CASTQTGVEAFF
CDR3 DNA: TGTGCCAGCACCCAGACAGGGGTTGAAGCTTTCTTT

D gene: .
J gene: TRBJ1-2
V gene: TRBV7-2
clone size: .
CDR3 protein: CASSLTEGGIGGYTF
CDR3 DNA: TGTGCCAGCAGCTTAACAGAGGGAGGAATTGGGGGCTACACCTTC

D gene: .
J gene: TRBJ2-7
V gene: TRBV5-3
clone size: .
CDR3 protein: CARSLVEVRDYYEQYF
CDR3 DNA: TGTGCCAGAAGCTTGGTGGAGGTGCGGGATTACTACGAGCAGTACTTC

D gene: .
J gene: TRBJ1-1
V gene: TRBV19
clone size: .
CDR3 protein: CASSRLQGNTEAFF
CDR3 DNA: TGTGCCAGTAGTCGACTACAGGGGAACACTGAAGCTTTCTTT

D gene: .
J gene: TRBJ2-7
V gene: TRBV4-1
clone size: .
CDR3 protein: CASSQALGLYEQYF
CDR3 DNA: TGCGCCAGCAGCCAAGCGCTCGGACTCTACGAGCAGTACTTC

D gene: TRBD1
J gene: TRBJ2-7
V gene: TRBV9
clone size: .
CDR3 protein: CASSVGDSATYEQYF
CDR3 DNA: TGTGCCAGCAGCGTAGGGGACAGCGCTACCTACGAGCAGTACTTC

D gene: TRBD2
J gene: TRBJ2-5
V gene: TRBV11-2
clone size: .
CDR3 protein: CASSSGLAGEETQYF
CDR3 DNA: TGTGCCAGCAGCTCGGGACTAGCGGGAGAAGAGACCCAGTACTTC